The T cell receptor (beta chain) under discussion was sequenced for a study of patients and donors after allogeneic stem cell transplantation. TCRdb independently ran MiXCR on the RT-PCR reads; one entry per CDR3 protein. The sample yields 160,000 or so distinct CDR3 sequences, 20% to 25% seen once. V lost 2 bases, J lost 3 bases, and 8 bases stayed unmatched. Germline V CDR1 and CDR2: SGHRS, YFSETQ. The CDR3 has 16 residues. The V call is TRBV5-1, the J call TRBJ2-7; 10 nucleotides line up with TRBD2. Sequencing input: blood, either unsorted or a sorted T cell fraction (not recorded which). The source of this sequence is a human donor who was either an allogeneic HSCT recipient or a stem cell or donor lymphocyte infusion donor (not recorded which). It is not recorded whose cells these are; they may come from a transplant donor. The CDR3 sequence is CASSLLAGWSNYEQYF. As DNA, the CDR3 is TGCGCCAGCAGCTTACTAGCGGGGTGGAGTAACTACGAGCAGTACTTC.